The 24 T cell receptor beta chains presented below share a single source sample, sequenced in a study of blood T cell repertoires in COVID-19. The protocol was immunoSEQ multiplex PCR, while the TCRdb copy is restricted to in-frame clones and leaves out a portion. Of around 310,000 clones listed, over 85% are singletons. What was sequenced was PBMCs or T cells enriched from blood (not recorded which). The receptors here all came from a woman in her 30s who had recovered from COVID-19.

This CDR3 is CASTFSGRGTEAFF. The CDR3 nucleotides read TGTGCCAGTACCTTTTCGGGCAGGGGAACTGAAGCTTTCTTT. The chain couples TRBV19 to TRBJ1-1; possible D gene TRBD1, 6 bases. CDR1 is LNHDA, CDR2 SQIVND, per germline (reference sequence). The CDR3 consists of 14 residues. The ends were cut back, 7 bases at V and 5 bases at J, with 17 bases in the middle.

This rearrangement joins TRBV6-5 to TRBJ2-3; weak D call: TRBD1 (6 bases). The germline gives CDR1 MNHEY, CDR2 SVGAGI. V was pared by 6 bases and J by 3 bases, with 13 bases between. The CDR3 runs 14 residues. The CDR3 reads CASRRMRGTDTQYF. CDR3 coding DNA: TGTGCCAGCAGACGCATGAGGGGGACAGATACGCAGTATTTT.

The chain uses TRBV29-1 and TRBJ2-7, with D possibly being TRBD2 (6 bases). CDR1 and CDR2 from the germline V gene are SQVTM and ANQGSEA. The CDR3 length is 17 residues. Trimming took off 6 bases at V and 3 bases at J, with 27 bases between the two ends. The CDR3 is CSVPPAGKQAGIYEQYF. The CDR3 bases are TGCAGCGTCCCACCAGCCGGGAAACAGGCGGGGATCTACGAGCAGTACTTC.

This clone was counted only a few times. This chain links TRBV28 with TRBJ2-7, with a tentative D call TRBD1 (5 bases). V lost 4 bases, J lost 9 bases, and 16 bases lay in between. There are 13 residues in the CDR3. The germline V gene has CDR1 MDHEN and CDR2 SYDVKM. The CDR3 loop reads CASSSSELGVQYF. The CDR3 nucleotides are TGTGCCAGCAGTTCGTCGGAGTTAGGGGTGCAGTACTTC.

The rearrangement uses TRBV4-2 and TRBJ2-2; D is possibly TRBD2 (6 bases). V lost 0 bases and J lost 5, with 16 bases in between. Germline lookup yields CDR1 LGHNA and CDR2 YNFKEQ. The CDR3 contains 17 residues. As DNA, the CDR3 is TGTGCCAGCAGCCAAGAGTCTGGACTACCACCTACCGGGGAGCTGTTTTTT. Its translation is CASSQESGLPPTGELFF.

V is TRBV3-1 (or the pseudogene TRBV3-2) and J is TRBJ1-1; the D gene is possibly TRBD1 (5 bases). The CDR3 has 14 residues. CDR1 and CDR2 (germline): LGHDT, YNNKEL (reference sequence). Trimming took off 4 bases at V and 0 bases at J, with 9 bases between the two ends. This CDR3 is CASSRWTLNTEAFF. CDR3 sequence (DNA): TGTGCCAGCAGCCGGTGGACATTGAACACTGAAGCTTTCTTT.

The gene calls are TRBV25-1 and TRBJ2-1, with 10 positions matching TRBD2. Germline lookup yields CDR1 MGHDK and CDR2 SYGVNS. CDR3 length: 16 amino acids. With 7 bases clipped from V and 4 bases from J, the junction kept 10 bases outside the gene matches. This CDR3 is CASTRTGTSAYNEQFF. The CDR3 nucleotides read TGTGCCAGCACAAGAACCGGGACTAGCGCTTACAATGAGCAGTTCTTC.

The rearrangement links TRBV11-2 to TRBJ1-1, with D possibly TRBD1 on 6 matching bases. The germline V gene has CDR1 SGHAT and CDR2 FQNNGV. This CDR3 has 18 amino acids. With 4 bases removed from V and 4 bases from J, the gap between germline ends came to 25 bases. The CDR3 DNA is TGTGCCAGCAGCTACGTAACGATAGGGGGACAAACCGGCACTGAAGCTTTCTTT. Protein product: CASSYVTIGGQTGTEAFF.

In this sample, this clone turned up a few times. This chain links TRBV5-1 with TRBJ1-1; 8 nucleotides match TRBD1. CDR3 length: 12 residues. Germline V gives CDR1 SGHRS, CDR2 YFSETQ. J lost 7 bases, V lost 4 bases, and 3 bases had no gene match. In DNA form, the CDR3 reads TGCGCCAGCAGCCCGACAGGGGTTGAAGCTTTCTTT. It encodes CASSPTGVEAFF. Full variable domain (missing parts from reference TRBV5-1 and TRBJ1-1): KAGVTQTPRYLIKTRGQQVTLSCSPISGHRSVSWYQQTPGQGLQFLFEYFSETQRNKGNFPGRFSGRQFSNSRSEMNVSTLELGDSALYLCASSPTGVEAFFGQGTRLTVV.

The genes are TRBV6-5 and TRBJ1-1; D gene unclear. CDR1 is MNHEY, CDR2 SVGAGI, per germline. This CDR3 has 13 residues. The ends were cut back, 6 bases at V and 1 base at J, with 9 bases in the middle. The CDR3 nucleotides read TGTGCCAGCAGCCGATACGGGAACACTGAAGCTTTCTTT. This sequence encodes CASSRYGNTEAFF.

This rearrangement joins TRBV13 to TRBJ2-1; 12 bases line up with TRBD2. J was trimmed by 3 bases and V by 5 bases; bases with no gene match: 11. From germline, CDR1 is PRHDT and CDR2 FYEKMQ (reference sequence). The CDR3 consists of 18 residues. This CDR3 reads CASSPRFGLAGNYNEQFF. In DNA, the CDR3 is TGTGCCAGCAGCCCACGATTTGGACTAGCGGGAAACTACAATGAGCAGTTCTTC. Full variable domain (missing parts from reference TRBV13 and TRBJ2-1): AAGVIQSPRHLIKEKRETATLKCYPIPRHDTVYWYQQGPGQDPQFLISFYEKMQSDKGSIPDRFSAQQFSDYHSELNMSSLELGDSALYFCASSPRFGLAGNYNEQFFGPGTRLTVL.

This rearrangement joins TRBV7-2 to TRBJ2-2, with D possibly TRBD1 on 5 matching bases. V lost 4 bases and J lost 3, with 15 bases in between. CDR1 SGHTA and CDR2 FQGNSA come from the germline V gene. This CDR3 contains 16 residues. CDR3 coding DNA: TGTGCCAGCAGCTCGGACATCGGACATTACACCGGGGAGCTGTTTTTT. Amino acid sequence: CASSSDIGHYTGELFF.

V is TRBV10-3 and J is TRBJ1-5, with D hard to call. V lost 2 bases to trimming and J lost 0 bases, with 5 bases between them. Germline CDR1 and CDR2: ENHRY and SYGVKD. The CDR3 loop spans 14 amino acids. The DNA for the CDR3 is TGTGCCATCAGTGAGGACTTTAGCAATCAGCCCCAGCATTTT. Translated, it gives CAISEDFSNQPQHF.

The chain uses TRBV3-1 (or the pseudogene TRBV3-2) and TRBJ1-1; D unclear. Between the trimmed V and J ends, which lost 0 bases and 9 bases, there was a span of 11 bases. Looked up from germline, CDR1 is LGHDT and CDR2 is YNNKEL (reference sequence). There are 13 residues in the CDR3. CDR3 amino acids: CASSQDPGGKAFF. CDR3 nucleotide sequence: TGTGCCAGCAGCCAAGATCCCGGCGGGAAAGCTTTCTTT.

This chain links TRBV27 with TRBJ2-3; perhaps TRBD2 as D (5 bases). The V end was cut by 2 bases, the J end by 6 bases, with 12 bases between. Germline V gene lookup returns CDR1 MNHEY and CDR2 SMNVEV (reference sequence). The length of the CDR3 is 14 residues. The CDR3 loop reads CASSLGGRRDTQYF. DNA of the CDR3: TGTGCCAGCAGTTTAGGTGGGAGAAGGGATACGCAGTATTTT.

J is TRBJ1-3 and V is TRBV15; 8 bases match TRBD1. CDR1 is LNHNV, CDR2 YYDKDF, per germline (reference sequence). Trimming at V came to 3 bases and at J to 2 bases, leaving 0 bases not matched to a gene. The CDR3 is 14 residues long. CDR3 coding DNA: TGTGCCACCAGCAGGACAGGGGCTGGAAACACCATATATTTT. It translates to CATSRTGAGNTIYF.

This chain connects TRBV15 to TRBJ1-3; the match to TRBD1 covers 7 bases. J lost 7 bases, V lost 4 bases, and 4 bases had no gene match. Germline loops: CDR1 LNHNV, CDR2 YYDKDF (reference sequence). This CDR3 contains 13 residues. For the CDR3, the DNA is TGTGCCACCAGCACCCGACAGGGCAACACCATATATTTT. It is translated as CATSTRQGNTIYF.

The V gene is TRBV28, the J gene TRBJ2-1; 12 positions agree with TRBD1. CDR1 is MDHEN, CDR2 SYDVKM, per germline. J lost 7 bases, V lost 3 bases, and 7 bases had no gene match. CDR3 size: 16 residues. CDR3 protein: CASSLLGQGAGNEQFF. In DNA form, the CDR3 reads TGTGCCAGCAGTTTGTTGGGACAGGGGGCGGGTAATGAGCAGTTCTTC.

This sequence joins TRBV7-2 and TRBJ2-1, with TRBD2 matching over 9 bases. The junction had 11 bases not matched to a gene; V was cut back by 5 bases and J by 0 bases. The CDR3 is 18 amino acids. Germline CDR1 is SGHTA and CDR2 is FQGNSA. Here the CDR3 reads CASSHALAGRSSYNEQFF. CDR3 in DNA: TGTGCCAGCAGCCATGCCCTAGCGGGACGAAGCTCCTACAATGAGCAGTTCTTC.

The chain is built from TRBV13 and TRBJ1-1; D is unclear. This CDR3 region has 14 residues. The V gene's germline CDR1 is PRHDT and CDR2 FYEKMQ (reference sequence). V was shortened by 4 bases and J by 2 bases, with 11 bases between the two germline ends. CDR3 nucleotide sequence: TGTGCCAGCAGCTCCATGCCGACAAACACTGAAGCTTTCTTT. It is translated as CASSSMPTNTEAFF.

The chain has TRBV3-1 (or the pseudogene TRBV3-2) and TRBJ2-1, with D possibly being TRBD2 (5 bases). The CDR3 has 15 residues. The germline V gene encodes CDR1 LGHDT and CDR2 YNNKEL (reference sequence). Trimming stripped 1 base from V and 3 bases from J, with 10 bases between. Here the CDR3 reads CASSQGSGIYNEQFF. The CDR3 nucleotides read TGTGCCAGCAGCCAAGGGTCGGGGATCTACAATGAGCAGTTCTTC.

CDR3 sequence (DNA): TGTGCCACCAGTGCCCCAGGGGGCGAGGGGTACACCGGGGAGCTGTTTTTT. Encoded protein: CATSAPGGEGYTGELFF. The V and J genes are TRBV24-1 and TRBJ2-2, with 8 nucleotides matching TRBD1. Looked up from germline, CDR1 is KGHDR and CDR2 is SFDVKD. V dropped 5 bases and J dropped 3; count of bases not matched to a gene: 10. This CDR3 is built from 17 residues.

The J gene is TRBJ1-1, the V gene TRBV23-1; a weak D match, TRBD1 (5 bases). TRBV23-1 is placed among ORFs of uncertain function. Trimming took off 8 bases at V and 1 base at J, with 14 bases between the two ends. This CDR3 contains 14 residues. CDR3 nucleotides: TGCGCCAGCGGTAAGGGGCTATCGAACACTGAAGCTTTCTTT. Translating gives CASGKGLSNTEAFF.

The rearrangement uses TRBV6-2 or TRBV6-3 and TRBJ2-7; 7 bases are shared with TRBD2. Germline lookup yields CDR1 MNHEY and CDR2 SVGEGT. Trimming cost V 4 bases and J 0 bases; bases outside gene matches: 9. This CDR3 spans 16 amino acids. The CDR3 sequence is CASSSGRLAASYEQYF. Written as DNA, the CDR3 is TGTGCCAGCAGTTCGGGGCGCCTAGCGGCCTCCTACGAGCAGTACTTC.